The sequence of this T cell receptor beta chain was determined in a study of cytomegalovirus exposure and HLA in healthy donors. V dropped 5 bases and J dropped 2 bases, with 9 bases sitting between them. The CDR3 covers 14 residues. Germline values: CDR1 MNHEY, CDR2 SVGAGI. Remarks on this clone: Its antigen is as yet unknown.

Assay used: immunoSEQ multiplex PCR; TCRdb lists only in-frame clones, some missing. The sample records tens of thousands of clones, about 93% being singletons. General study points: Despite most TCR sequences being rare, some public TCRs occurred in many donors. The classifier reportedly diagnosed cytomegalovirus status with high specificity and sensitivity. The authors listed approximately 150 TCR beta chains as cytomegalovirus-associated.

Sample: PBMCs. This clonotype originated in a woman younger than 35 in good health and CMV-seropositive. The chain is built from TRBV6-5 and TRBJ2-2; D not certain. The CDR3: CASSPGTNTGELFF. CDR3 coding DNA: TGTGCCAGCAGTCCAGGTACTAACACCGGGGAGCTGTTTTTT.